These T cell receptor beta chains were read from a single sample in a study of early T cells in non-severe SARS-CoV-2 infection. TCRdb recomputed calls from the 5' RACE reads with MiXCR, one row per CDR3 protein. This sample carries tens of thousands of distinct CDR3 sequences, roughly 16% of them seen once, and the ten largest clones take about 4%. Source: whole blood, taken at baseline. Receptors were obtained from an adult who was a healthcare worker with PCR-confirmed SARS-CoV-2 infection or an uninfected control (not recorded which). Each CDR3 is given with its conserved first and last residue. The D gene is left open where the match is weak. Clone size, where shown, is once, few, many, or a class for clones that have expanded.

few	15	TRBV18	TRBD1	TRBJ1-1	CASSPQQGSRTEAFF	TGTGCCAGCTCACCACAACAGGGGTCTCGCACTGAAGCTTTCTTT
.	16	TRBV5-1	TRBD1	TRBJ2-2	CASSSDRGLVTGELFF	TGCGCCAGCAGTTCGGACAGGGGACTTGTCACCGGGGAGCTGTTTTTT
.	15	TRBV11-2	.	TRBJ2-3	CASSLVQGSTDTQYF	TGTGCCAGCAGCTTAGTGCAGGGATCGACAGATACGCAGTATTTT
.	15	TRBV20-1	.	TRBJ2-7	CSASLRGRSSYEQYF	TGCAGTGCTAGCCTCAGGGGTCGGAGCTCCTACGAGCAGTACTTC
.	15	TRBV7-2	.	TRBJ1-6	CASSLAGLLNSPLHF	TGTGCCAGCAGCCTTGCCGGCCTGCTTAATTCACCCCTCCACTTT
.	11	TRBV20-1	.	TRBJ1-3	CSALQGNTIYF	TGCAGTGCCCTACAGGGAAACACCATATATTTT
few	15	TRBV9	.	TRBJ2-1	CASSVEWQAYNEQFF	TGTGCCAGCAGCGTAGAGTGGCAGGCCTACAATGAGCAGTTCTTC
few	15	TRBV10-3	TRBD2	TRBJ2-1	CAIQSTGGSINEQFF	TGTGCCATCCAGTCTACGGGGGGTTCTATCAATGAGCAGTTCTTC
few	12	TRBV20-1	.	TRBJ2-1	CSAELTSNEQFF	TGCAGTGCTGAGCTAACTTCCAATGAGCAGTTCTTC
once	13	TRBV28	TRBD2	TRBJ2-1	CASSFTSGGARFF	TGTGCCAGCAGTTTTACTAGCGGGGGGGCCCGGTTCTTC
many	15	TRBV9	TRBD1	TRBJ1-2	CASSAKQGTADGYTF	TGTGCCAGCAGCGCAAAACAGGGGACGGCGGATGGCTACACCTTC
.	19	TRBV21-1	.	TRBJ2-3	CASSNHSGELLPSTDTQYF	TGTGCCAGCAGCAACCACAGTGGGGAGTTACTCCCTAGCACAGATACGCAGTATTTT
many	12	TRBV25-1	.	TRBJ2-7	CASRQSDYEQYF	TGTGCCAGCCGGCAATCTGACTACGAGCAGTACTTC
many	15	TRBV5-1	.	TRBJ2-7	CASSFPDRSSYEQYF	TGCGCCAGCAGCTTCCCGGACCGGAGCTCCTACGAGCAGTACTTC
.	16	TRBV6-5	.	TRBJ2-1	CASERGGGTPYNEQFF	TGTGCCAGCGAGAGGGGCGGGGGCACCCCCTACAATGAGCAGTTCTTC
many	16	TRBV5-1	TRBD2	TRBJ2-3	CASSYSGLAGTDTQYF	TGCGCCAGCAGCTACTCCGGACTAGCGGGCACAGATACGCAGTATTTT
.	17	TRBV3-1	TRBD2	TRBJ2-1	CASSQEGSGKSYNEQFF	TGTGCCAGCAGCCAAGAGGGTAGCGGGAAATCCTACAATGAGCAGTTCTTC
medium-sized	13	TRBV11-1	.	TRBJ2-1	CASSLGGYNEQFF	TGTGCCAGCAGCTTAGGTGGATACAATGAGCAGTTCTTC
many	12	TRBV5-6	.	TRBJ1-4	CASSSTDEKLFF	TGTGCCAGCAGCTCGACAGATGAAAAACTGTTTTTT
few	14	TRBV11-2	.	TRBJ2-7	CASSSVTKPYEQYF	TGTGCCAGCAGCTCGGTCACCAAACCCTACGAGCAGTACTTC
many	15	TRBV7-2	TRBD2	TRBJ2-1	CASSLRGSLYNEQFF	TGTGCCAGCAGCTTACGCGGGAGCTTGTACAATGAGCAGTTCTTC
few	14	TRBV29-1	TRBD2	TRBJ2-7	CSVEIASGRYEQYF	TGCAGCGTTGAAATCGCTAGCGGGAGATACGAGCAGTACTTC
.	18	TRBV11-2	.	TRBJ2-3	CASSPNFRGASSTDTQYF	TGTGCCAGCAGCCCTAATTTCAGGGGGGCTTCTAGCACAGATACGCAGTATTTT
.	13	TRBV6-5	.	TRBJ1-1	CASSYSVNTEAFF	TGTGCCAGCAGTTATAGTGTGAACACTGAAGCTTTCTTT
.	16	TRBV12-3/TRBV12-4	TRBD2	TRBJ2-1	CASSSQSRTRGNEQFF	TGTGCCAGCAGTTCGCAGAGCAGGACTAGAGGCAATGAGCAGTTCTTC
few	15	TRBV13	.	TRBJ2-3	CASSSMGPPTDTQYF	TGTGCCAGCAGCTCGATGGGACCTCCCACAGATACGCAGTATTTT
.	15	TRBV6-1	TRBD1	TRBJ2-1	CASSAGQVSSGEQLF	TGTGCCAGCAGTGCGGGACAGGTGTCCTCCGGTGAGCAGCTCTTC
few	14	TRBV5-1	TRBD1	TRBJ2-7	CASSLNGQGVEQYF	TGCGCCAGCAGCTTAAACGGACAGGGCGTCGAGCAGTACTTC
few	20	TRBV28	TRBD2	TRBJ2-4	CASSFEYGTSGNLAKNIQYF	TGTGCCAGCAGTTTCGAATATGGGACTAGCGGGAACTTAGCCAAAAACATTCAGTACTTC
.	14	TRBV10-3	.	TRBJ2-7	CAISEGGGTYEQYF	TGTGCCATCAGTGAGGGAGGGGGTACCTACGAGCAGTACTTC
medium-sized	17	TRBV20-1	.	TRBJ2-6	CSASPTPTVSGANVLTF	TGCAGTGCTAGCCCGACCCCGACAGTCTCTGGGGCCAACGTCCTGACTTTC
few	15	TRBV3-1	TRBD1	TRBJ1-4	CASSGDGTGREKLFF	TGTGCCAGCAGCGGTGACGGGACAGGGCGAGAAAAACTGTTTTTT
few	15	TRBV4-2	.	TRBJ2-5	CASSPGSRTQETQYF	TGTGCCAGCAGCCCCGGGTCCAGAACCCAAGAGACCCAGTACTTC
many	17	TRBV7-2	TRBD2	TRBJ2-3	CASSPSWIAGGTDTQYF	TGTGCCAGCAGCCCTTCGTGGATAGCGGGGGGCACAGATACGCAGTATTTT
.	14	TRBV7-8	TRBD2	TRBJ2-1	CATAAGGIGNEQFF	TGTGCTACCGCGGCGGGAGGGATCGGCAATGAGCAGTTCTTC
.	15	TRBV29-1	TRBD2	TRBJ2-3	CSASGLAGGPDTQYF	TGCAGCGCCTCTGGACTAGCGGGGGGGCCAGATACGCAGTATTTT
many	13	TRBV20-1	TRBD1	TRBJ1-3	CSAPDRAGNTIYF	TGCAGTGCCCCGGACAGGGCCGGAAACACCATATATTTT
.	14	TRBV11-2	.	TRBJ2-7	CASSLVGSAGEQYF	TGTGCCAGCAGCTTAGTCGGATCCGCCGGAGAGCAGTACTTC
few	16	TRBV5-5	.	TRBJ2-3	CASSSRLVGNTDTQYF	TGTGCCAGCAGCTCGCGACTAGTGGGAAACACAGATACGCAGTATTTT
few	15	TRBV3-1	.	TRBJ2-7	CASSPSTGSGAEQYF	TGTGCCAGCAGCCCCTCAACAGGGTCGGGGGCCGAGCAGTACTTC
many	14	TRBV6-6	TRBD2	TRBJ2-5	CASRETSGKETQYF	TGTGCCAGCAGAGAGACTAGCGGGAAAGAGACCCAGTACTTC
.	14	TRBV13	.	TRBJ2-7	CASSFVGMTGEQYF	TGTGCCAGCAGCTTTGTGGGGATGACGGGCGAGCAGTACTTC